This TCR beta chain was found in a study of shared T cell receptors in the human thymus (dated by TCRdb to 2020 to 2022). About the investigation overall: The study investigated the way shared, self-reactive T-cell receptor alpha chains are produced in the human thymus.

Points on this clone: Its antigen has not been determined. Qualities for individual bases were not recorded, and no much larger clone is one base off.

Libraries were made using the immunoSEQ multiplex PCR assay. Entries here come from immuneACCESS through TCRdb and include only in-frame sequences with V and J called. Some clones fail to appear in such tables; in the studies checked, an unresolved V gene covers under half of the shortfall, and the cause of the remainder is unknown. In all, the sample holds 550,000 to 800,000 clones, and approximately 83% of those were seen once. The leading ten clones occupy 0.0095% to 0.011% of the sample. Trimming takes 0 bases from V and 5 bases from J, and the germline ends sit 13 bases apart. Per the germline V gene, SGHTA is the CDR1 and FQGNSA is the CDR2. Measured from the cysteine to the phenylalanine, the CDR3 is 15 residues long. Only the CDR3 portion is preserved as DNA: 45 bases, with reading frame beginning at the first base. This same sample was also taken into another study, of human thymus T cells. The second study also describes: The donors were immunologically healthy infants in Finland who had open corrective cardiac surgery for congenital heart defects. Thymus tissue was collected as surgical resects that were removed during corrective cardiac surgery. Both the thymic and the peripheral blood repertoires appeared to show biased V and J gene segment usage. Highly overlapping thymic TCR repertoires among unrelated individuals were reported in the related research. TCR alpha and beta repertoires from roughly eight infant thymus samples and a few related peripheral blood samples were characterized in the study. The cohort included over five male and a couple of female infants, with donor ages spanning 7 to 244 days. Thymocytes were released mechanically from tissue and stored at -70 °C as pellets of roughly 9-31 million cells. Genomic DNA was extracted from frozen cell pellets with a QIAsymphony instrument. The immunoSEQ multiplex PCR assay was used to amplify the TCRB and TCRAD loci from a standardized amount of quality-controlled genomic DNA. Amplicons spanned the V(D)J region at a length sufficient to cover the CDR3 and identify V and J genes. Amplicon sequencing was performed on an Illumina platform through the commercial immunoSEQ service. Primer bias and sequencing errors were corrected as previously described, and TCRAD and TCRB definitions were based on the IMGT database. Repertoires were analysed with immunoSEQ Analyzer 3.0 and VDJTools, covering basic statistics, V/J segment usage, diversity estimates, rarefaction and pairwise overlap. Diversity was estimated using the Chao1, ChaoE, Efron-Thisted, Shannon and inverse Simpson indices, and was also estimated on datasets down-sampled to the size of the smallest sample. Repertoire overlap was assessed by strict matching of CDR3 nucleotide sequence, V gene and J gene, and clustering was done by Jaccard-based multidimensional scaling. On average, about 800,000 unique TCRB clonotypes were obtained from thymus samples, compared with about 86,000 from blood samples.

This chain joins TRBV7-2 to TRBJ1-2, with no reliable assignment of the D segment. The sequencing sample was made of thymocytes. The receptor was derived from a girl younger than two with a congenital heart defect. Donor details come from another sample of the same person, matched by shared clones. The nucleotides read TGTGCCAGCAGCTTAGCTAAGGCGGCACCGTATGGCTACACCTTC. This is translated as CASSLAKAAPYGYTF.